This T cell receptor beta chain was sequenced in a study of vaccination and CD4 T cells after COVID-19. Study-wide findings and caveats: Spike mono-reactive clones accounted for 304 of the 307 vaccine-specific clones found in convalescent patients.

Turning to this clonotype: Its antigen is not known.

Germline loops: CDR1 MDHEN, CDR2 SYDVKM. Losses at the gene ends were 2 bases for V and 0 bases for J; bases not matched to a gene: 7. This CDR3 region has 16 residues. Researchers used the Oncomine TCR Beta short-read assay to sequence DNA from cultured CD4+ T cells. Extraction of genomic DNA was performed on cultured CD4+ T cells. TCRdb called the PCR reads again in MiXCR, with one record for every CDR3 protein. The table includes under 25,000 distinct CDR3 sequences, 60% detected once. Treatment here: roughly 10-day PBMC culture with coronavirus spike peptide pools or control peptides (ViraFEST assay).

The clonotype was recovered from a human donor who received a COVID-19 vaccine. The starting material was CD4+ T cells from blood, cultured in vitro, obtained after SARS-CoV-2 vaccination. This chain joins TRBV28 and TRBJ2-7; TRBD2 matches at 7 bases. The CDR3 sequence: CASSLDGGYRSYEQYF. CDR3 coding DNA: TGTGCCAGCAGTTTAGACGGGGGGTACCGCTCCTACGAGCAGTACTTC. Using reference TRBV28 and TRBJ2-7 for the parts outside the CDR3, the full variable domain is DVKVTQSSRYLVKRTGEKVFLECVQDMDHENMFWYRQDPGLGLRLIYFSYDVKMKEKGDIPEGYSVSREKKERFSLILESASTNQTSMYLCASSLDGGYRSYEQYFGPGTRLTVT.